The following is a T cell receptor beta chain sequence with its context. Its antigen is currently unknown. The sample comes from a study of response to subunit inactivated influenza vaccine. Study results and caveats: The authors offered the suggestion that each seasonal influenza vaccination recruits few new T cells.

TCRdb processed the RT-PCR reads anew with MiXCR; each CDR3 protein has one entry. The sample has hundreds of thousands of distinct CDR3 sequences, roughly 22% seen once. This CDR3 contains 17 residues. The V gene end was trimmed by 5 bases and the J gene end by 6 bases; junction bases not matched to a gene: 13. Per the germline V gene, CDR1 is SGHVS and CDR2 is FQNEAQ. Sequencing used PBMCs from blood, obtained roughly 20 months after vaccination. This clonotype was obtained from a man between 50 and 70 years old who received an inactivated influenza vaccine. The rearrangement uses TRBV7-8 and TRBJ1-6; 7 nucleotides match TRBD1. CDR3 region: CASSQDRVPSRNSPLHF. For the CDR3, the DNA is TGTGCCAGCAGCCAAGACAGGGTACCTTCCCGTAATTCACCCCTCCACTTT.